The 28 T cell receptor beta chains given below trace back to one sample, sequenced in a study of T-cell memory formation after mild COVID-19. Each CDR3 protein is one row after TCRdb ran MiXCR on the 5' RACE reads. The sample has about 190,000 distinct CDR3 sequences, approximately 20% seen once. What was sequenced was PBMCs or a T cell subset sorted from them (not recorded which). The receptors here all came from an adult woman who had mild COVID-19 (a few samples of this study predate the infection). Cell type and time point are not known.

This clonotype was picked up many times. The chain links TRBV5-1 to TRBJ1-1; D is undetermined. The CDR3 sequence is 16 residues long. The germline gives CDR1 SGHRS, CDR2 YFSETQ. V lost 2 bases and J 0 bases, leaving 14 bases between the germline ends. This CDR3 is CASSFLSERVNTEAFF. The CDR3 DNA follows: TGCGCCAGCAGCTTTCTGTCGGAGCGGGTGAACACTGAAGCTTTCTTT.

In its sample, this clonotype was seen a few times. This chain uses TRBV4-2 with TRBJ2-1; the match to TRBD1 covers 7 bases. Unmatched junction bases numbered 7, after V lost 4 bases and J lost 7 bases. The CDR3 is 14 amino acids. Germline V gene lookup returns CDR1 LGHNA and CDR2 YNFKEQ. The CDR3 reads CASSPTLTGNEQFF. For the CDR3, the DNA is TGTGCCAGCAGCCCGACCCTGACAGGGAATGAGCAGTTCTTC.

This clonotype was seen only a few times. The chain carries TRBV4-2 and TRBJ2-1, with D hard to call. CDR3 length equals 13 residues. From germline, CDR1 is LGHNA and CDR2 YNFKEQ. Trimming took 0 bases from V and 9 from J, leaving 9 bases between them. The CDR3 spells CASSQDPGLEQFF. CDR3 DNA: TGTGCCAGCAGCCAAGATCCGGGCCTTGAGCAGTTCTTC.

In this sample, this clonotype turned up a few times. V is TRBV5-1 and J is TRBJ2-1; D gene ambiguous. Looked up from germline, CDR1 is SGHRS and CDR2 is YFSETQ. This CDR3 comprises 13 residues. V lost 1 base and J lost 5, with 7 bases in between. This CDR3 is CASSLQVNNEQFF. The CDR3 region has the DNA TGCGCCAGCAGCTTGCAGGTAAACAATGAGCAGTTCTTC.

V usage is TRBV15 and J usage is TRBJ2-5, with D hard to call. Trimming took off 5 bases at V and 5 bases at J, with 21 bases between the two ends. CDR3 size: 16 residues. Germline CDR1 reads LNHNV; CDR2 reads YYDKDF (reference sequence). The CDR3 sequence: CATSGSVSRRQETQYF. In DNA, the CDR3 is TGTGCCACCAGCGGATCCGTCTCCCGACGGCAGGAGACCCAGTACTTC.

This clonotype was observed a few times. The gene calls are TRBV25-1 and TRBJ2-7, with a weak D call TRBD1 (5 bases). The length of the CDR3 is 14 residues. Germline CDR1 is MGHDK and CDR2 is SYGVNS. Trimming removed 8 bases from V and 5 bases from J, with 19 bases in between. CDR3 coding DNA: TGTGCCAGCGGCCCGACAGTGTCGGTCGACGAGCAGTACTTC. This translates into CASGPTVSVDEQYF.

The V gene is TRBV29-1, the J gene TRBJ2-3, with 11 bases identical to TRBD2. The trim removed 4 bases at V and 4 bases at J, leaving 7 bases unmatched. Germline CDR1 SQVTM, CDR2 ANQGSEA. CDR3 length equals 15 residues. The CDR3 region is CSVGVAGGPSDTQYF. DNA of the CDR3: TGCAGCGTTGGGGTAGCGGGAGGGCCATCAGATACGCAGTATTTT.

CDR3 coding DNA: TGCAGTGCCCAGACGGAGGGGGCGTTGGGGGCCAACGTCCTGACTTTC. This translates into CSAQTEGALGANVLTF. The chain uses TRBV20-1 and TRBJ2-6, with D possibly matching TRBD1 (7 bases). The length of the CDR3 is 16 residues. Germline values: CDR1 DFQATT, CDR2 SNEGSKA (reference sequence). V dropped 6 bases and J dropped 4 bases, with 19 bases sitting between them.

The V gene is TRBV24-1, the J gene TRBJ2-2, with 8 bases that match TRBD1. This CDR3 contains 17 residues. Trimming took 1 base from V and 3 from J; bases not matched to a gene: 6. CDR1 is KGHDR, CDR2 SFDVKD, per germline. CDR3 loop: CATSDFRTGHHTGELFF. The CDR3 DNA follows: TGTGCCACCAGTGATTTTCGGACAGGGCATCACACCGGGGAGCTGTTTTTT.

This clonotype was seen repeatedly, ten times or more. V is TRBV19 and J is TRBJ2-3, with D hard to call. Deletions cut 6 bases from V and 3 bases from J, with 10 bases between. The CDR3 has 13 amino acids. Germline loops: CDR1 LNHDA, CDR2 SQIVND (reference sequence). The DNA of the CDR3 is TGTGCCAGTAGCCTCACTTGGACAGATACGCAGTATTTT. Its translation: CASSLTWTDTQYF.

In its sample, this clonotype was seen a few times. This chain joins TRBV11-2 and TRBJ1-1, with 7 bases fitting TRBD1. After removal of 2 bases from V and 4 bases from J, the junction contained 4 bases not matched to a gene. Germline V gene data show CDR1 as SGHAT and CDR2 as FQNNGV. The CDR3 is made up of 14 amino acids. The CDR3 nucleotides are TGTGCCAGCAGCTTAAGGGGGCTGGGCACTGAAGCTTTCTTT. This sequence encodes CASSLRGLGTEAFF. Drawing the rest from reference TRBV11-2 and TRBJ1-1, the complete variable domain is EAGVAQSPRYKIIEKRQSVAFWCNPISGHATLYWYQQILGQGPKLLIQFQNNGVVDDSQLPKDRFSAERLKGVDSTLKIQPAKLEDSAVYLCASSLRGLGTEAFFGQGTRLTVV.

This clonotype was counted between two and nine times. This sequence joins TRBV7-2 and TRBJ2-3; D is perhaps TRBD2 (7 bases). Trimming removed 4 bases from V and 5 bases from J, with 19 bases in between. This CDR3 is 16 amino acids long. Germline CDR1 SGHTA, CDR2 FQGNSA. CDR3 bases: TGTGCCAGCAGCTCCCCCCGGGGGGCGCGGGTAGATACGCAGTATTTT. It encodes CASSSPRGARVDTQYF. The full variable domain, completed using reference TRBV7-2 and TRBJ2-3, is GAGVSQSPSNKVTEKGKDVELRCDPISGHTALYWYRQSLGQGLEFLIYFQGNSAPDKSGLPSDRFSAERTGGSVSTLTIQRTQQEDSAVYLCASSSPRGARVDTQYFGPGTRLTVL.

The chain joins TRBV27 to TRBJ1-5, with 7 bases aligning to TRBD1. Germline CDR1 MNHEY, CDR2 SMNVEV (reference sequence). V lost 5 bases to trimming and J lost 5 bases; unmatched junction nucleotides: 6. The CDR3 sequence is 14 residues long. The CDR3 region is CASSITGAYQPQHF. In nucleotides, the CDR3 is TGTGCCAGCAGTATCACAGGGGCGTATCAGCCCCAGCATTTT.

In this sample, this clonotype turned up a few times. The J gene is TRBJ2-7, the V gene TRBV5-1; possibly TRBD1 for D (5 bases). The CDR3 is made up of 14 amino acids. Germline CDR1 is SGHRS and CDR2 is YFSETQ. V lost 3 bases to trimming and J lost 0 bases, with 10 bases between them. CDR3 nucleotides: TGCGCCAGCAGCTCTGCAGGGCACTCCTACGAGCAGTACTTC. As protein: CASSSAGHSYEQYF.

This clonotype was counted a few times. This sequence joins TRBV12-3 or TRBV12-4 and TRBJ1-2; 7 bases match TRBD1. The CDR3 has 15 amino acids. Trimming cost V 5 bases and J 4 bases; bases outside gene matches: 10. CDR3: CASSPREGAGYGYTF. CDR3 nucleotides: TGTGCCAGCAGTCCCCGGGAGGGGGCCGGCTATGGCTACACCTTC.

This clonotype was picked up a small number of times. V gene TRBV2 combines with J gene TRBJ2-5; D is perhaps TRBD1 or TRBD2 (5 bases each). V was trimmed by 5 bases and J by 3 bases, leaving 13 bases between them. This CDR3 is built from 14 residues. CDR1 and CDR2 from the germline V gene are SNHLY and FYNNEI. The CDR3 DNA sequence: TGTGCCAGCAGTCCCGCCGGGGCAGAAGAGACCCAGTACTTC. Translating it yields CASSPAGAEETQYF.

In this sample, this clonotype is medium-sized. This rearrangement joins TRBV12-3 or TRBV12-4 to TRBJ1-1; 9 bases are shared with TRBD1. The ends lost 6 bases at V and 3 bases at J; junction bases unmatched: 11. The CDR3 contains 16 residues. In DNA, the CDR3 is TGTGCCAGCAGCCTGGCTCTAGGACAGGGGTACACTGAAGCTTTCTTT. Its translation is CASSLALGQGYTEAFF.

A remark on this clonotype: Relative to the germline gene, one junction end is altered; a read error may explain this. The DNA for the CDR3 is TGTGCCAGCTCACCACCAGGGGTTGGGGTCTTC. As protein: CASSPPGVGVF. This chain links TRBV18 with TRBJ2-1; D might be TRBD1 (5 bases). This CDR3 comprises 11 residues. CDR1 and CDR2 from the germline V gene are KGHSH and LQKENI.

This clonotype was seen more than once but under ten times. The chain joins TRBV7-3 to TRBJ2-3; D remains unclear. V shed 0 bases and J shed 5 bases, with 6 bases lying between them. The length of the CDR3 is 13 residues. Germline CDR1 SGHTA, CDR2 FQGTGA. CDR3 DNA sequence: TGTGCCAGCAGCTTAACCTGGAGAGATACGCAGTATTTT. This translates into CASSLTWRDTQYF.

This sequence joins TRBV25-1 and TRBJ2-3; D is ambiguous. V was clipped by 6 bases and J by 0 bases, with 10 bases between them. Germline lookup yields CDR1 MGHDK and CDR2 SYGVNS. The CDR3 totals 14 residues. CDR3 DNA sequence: TGTGCCAGCAGCTCGACGCGGAGCACAGATACGCAGTATTTT. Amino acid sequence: CASSSTRSTDTQYF.

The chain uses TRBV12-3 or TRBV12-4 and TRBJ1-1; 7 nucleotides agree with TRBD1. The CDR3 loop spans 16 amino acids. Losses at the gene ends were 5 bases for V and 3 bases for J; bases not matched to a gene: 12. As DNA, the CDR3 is TGTGCCAGCAGTAGCTTCGGATACAGGGGCGACACTGAAGCTTTCTTT. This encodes CASSSFGYRGDTEAFF.

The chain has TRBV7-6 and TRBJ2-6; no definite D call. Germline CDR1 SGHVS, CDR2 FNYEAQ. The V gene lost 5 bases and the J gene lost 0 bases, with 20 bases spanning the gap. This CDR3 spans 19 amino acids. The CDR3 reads CASSPASPRQSSGANVLTF. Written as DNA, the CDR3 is TGTGCCAGCAGCCCCGCCAGTCCGCGACAAAGCTCTGGGGCCAACGTCCTGACTTTC.

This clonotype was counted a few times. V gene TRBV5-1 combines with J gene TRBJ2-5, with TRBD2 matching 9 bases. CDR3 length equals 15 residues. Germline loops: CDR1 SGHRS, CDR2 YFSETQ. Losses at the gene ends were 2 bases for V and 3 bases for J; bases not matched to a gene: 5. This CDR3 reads CASSLTGTSKETQYF. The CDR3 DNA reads TGCGCCAGCAGCTTAACCGGGACTAGCAAAGAGACCCAGTACTTC.

The CDR3 reads CASSSAGVRAPSTDTQYF. DNA for the CDR3: TGTGCCAGCAGCTCTGCGGGAGTCAGGGCCCCTAGCACAGATACGCAGTATTTT. V and J are TRBV11-2 and TRBJ2-3, with TRBD2 matching over 7 bases. The CDR3 is 18 residues long. CDR1 SGHAT and CDR2 FQNNGV come from the germline V gene. V lost 4 bases, J lost 0 bases, and 13 bases stayed unmatched.

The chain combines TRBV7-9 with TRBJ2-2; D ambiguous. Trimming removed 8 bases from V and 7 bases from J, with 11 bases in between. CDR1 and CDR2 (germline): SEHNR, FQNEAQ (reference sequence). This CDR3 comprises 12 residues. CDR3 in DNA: TGTGCCAGCCCACCAGCTGGCGGGGAGCTGTTTTTT. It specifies CASPPAGGELFF. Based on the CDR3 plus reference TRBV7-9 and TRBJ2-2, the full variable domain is DTGVSQNPRHKITKRGQNVTFRCDPISEHNRLYWYRQTLGQGPEFLTYFQNEAQLEKSRLLSDRFSAERPKGSFSTLEIQRTEQGDSAMYLCASPPAGGELFFGEGSRLTVL.

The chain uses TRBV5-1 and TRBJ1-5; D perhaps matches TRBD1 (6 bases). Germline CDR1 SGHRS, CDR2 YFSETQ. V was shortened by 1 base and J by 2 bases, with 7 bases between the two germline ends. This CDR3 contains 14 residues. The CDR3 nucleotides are TGCGCCAGCAGCTTGTCAGGGGGCAATCAGCCCCAGCATTTT. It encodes CASSLSGGNQPQHF.

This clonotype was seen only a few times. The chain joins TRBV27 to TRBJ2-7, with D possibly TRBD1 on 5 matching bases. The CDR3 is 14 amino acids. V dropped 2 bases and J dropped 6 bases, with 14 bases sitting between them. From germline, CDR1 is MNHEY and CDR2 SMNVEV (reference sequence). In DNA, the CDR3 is TGTGCCAGCAGTTTAGGGGCCGGGTCTGCCGAGCAGTACTTC. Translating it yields CASSLGAGSAEQYF.

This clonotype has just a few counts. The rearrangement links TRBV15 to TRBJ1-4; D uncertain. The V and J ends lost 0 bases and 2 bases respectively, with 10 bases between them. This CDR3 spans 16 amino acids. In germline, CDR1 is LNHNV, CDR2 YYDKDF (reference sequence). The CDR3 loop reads CATSRDGIRTNEKLFF. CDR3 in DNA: TGTGCCACCAGCAGAGATGGGATTCGCACTAATGAAAAACTGTTTTTT.